This record covers a single T cell receptor (beta chain). The antigen remains undetermined. Healthy Caucasian individuals from Russia aged about 6 to 100 served as donors. This entry is derived from a study of blood T cells in healthy people across ages. The study, taken as a whole, reports: More naive CD4+ cells and higher diversity marked long-lived donors relative to aged donors. It was held that diversity estimates obtained from one million T cells represented underestimates.

This CDR3 is built from 13 residues. Germline V lookup: CDR1 KGHDR, CDR2 SFDVKD. The V end was cut by 7 bases, the J end by 1 base, with 8 bases between. The second PCR ran about 6 to 11 cycles with a sample-barcoded 5' primer and J-beta primers. TCRdb re-called the 5' RACE reads through MiXCR, storing one row per CDR3 protein. The data contain roughly 700,000 distinct CDR3 sequences, 32% of them seen just once; the ten biggest clones take up 15% to 19%. The TCR was taken from a woman over 75 in good health. Sequencing input: blood. The rearrangement uses TRBV24-1 and TRBJ2-3, with a weak D call TRBD1 (5 bases). This CDR3 is CATRMTGTDTQYF. CDR3 nucleotide sequence: TGTGCCACCAGGATGACAGGCACAGATACGCAGTATTTT.